This T cell receptor beta chain was sequenced during a study of PD-L1 blockade in urothelial cancer. Study at large: Among blood samples, the median T cell count was roughly 150,000.

Repertoires were generated with immunoSEQ multiplex PCR, while TCRdb's copy carries only in-frame clones and drops some. The table records some 90,000 clones, about 90% of them present only once. Time point described: pretreatment peripheral blood. Patient sample counts ranged from 1 to 8, pretreatment and on-treatment. Germline CDR1 MDHEN, CDR2 SYDVKM. J lost 7 bases, V lost 4 bases, and 7 bases had no gene match. This CDR3 has 14 amino acids. The chain links TRBV28 to TRBJ1-2; 9 bases are shared with TRBD1. The sample here was PBMCs, taken around atezolizumab (anti-PD-L1) treatment. The TCR was taken from a woman aged 80 or older with urothelial cancer. The CDR3 region is CASSYPGQGGGYTF. Written as DNA, the CDR3 is TGTGCCAGCAGTTACCCGGGACAGGGAGGTGGCTACACCTTC.